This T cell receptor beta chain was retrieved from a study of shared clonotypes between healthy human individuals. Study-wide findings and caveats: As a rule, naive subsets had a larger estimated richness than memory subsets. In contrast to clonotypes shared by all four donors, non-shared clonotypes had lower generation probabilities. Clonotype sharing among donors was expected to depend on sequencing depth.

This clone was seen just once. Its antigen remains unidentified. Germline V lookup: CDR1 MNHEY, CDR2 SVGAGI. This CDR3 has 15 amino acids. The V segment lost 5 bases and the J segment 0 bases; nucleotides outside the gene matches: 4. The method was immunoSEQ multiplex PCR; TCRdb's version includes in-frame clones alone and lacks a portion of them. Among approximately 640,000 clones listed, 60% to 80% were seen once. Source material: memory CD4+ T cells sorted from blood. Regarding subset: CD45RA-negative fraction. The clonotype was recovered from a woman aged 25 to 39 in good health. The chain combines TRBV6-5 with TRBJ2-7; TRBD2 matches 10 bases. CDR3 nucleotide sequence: TGTGCCAGCAGTCCTAGCGGGAGTGTCTCCTACGAGCAGTACTTC. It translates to CASSPSGSVSYEQYF.